Detailed here is one TCR beta chain. What it recognizes is unknown. The TCRbeta library was prepared with unique molecular identifiers. TCRdb re-derived calls from the PCR reads in MiXCR, one entry per CDR3 protein. This table has about 580,000 distinct CDR3 sequences, approximately 22% appearing once. With 1 base removed from V and 6 bases from J, the gap between germline ends came to 7 bases. The CDR3 totals 13 residues. Germline loops: CDR1 KGHDR, CDR2 SFDVKD. This specimen comes from a study of T-cell reconstitution after alpha-beta-depleted transplantation in children. Regarding the study as a whole: Diversity of TCRbeta at day 60 was high in some patients, arising from surviving recipient T cells and thymic progenitors. One year post-transplant, T-cell counts and diversity were largely derived from T cells produced anew.

Sample: PBMCs, mostly from graft donor cells, taken 360 days after TCRalphabeta/CD19-depleted stem cell transplant. This chain connects TRBV24-1 to TRBJ2-3; no reliable D call. The source of this sequence is a boy under two years old who had a stem cell transplant for acute myeloid leukemia, so the T cells may come from the graft donor. The CDR3 nucleotides read TGTGCCACCAGTGATTTCCCGATTGATACGCAGTATTTT. Translated, it gives CATSDFPIDTQYF.